Listed below are T cell receptor beta chains from one sample, sequenced in a study of tumor-infiltrating lymphocytes in localized non-small cell lung cancer. Data came from immunoSEQ multiplex PCR; TCRdb stores just in-frame clones and leaves some out. Among more than 10,000 clones listed, around 68% were seen once. Sequenced sample: lung tumor tissue. The receptors here all came from a human donor with non-small cell lung cancer. CDR3s leave out the opening cysteine and the closing phenylalanine or tryptophan. The D gene is left open where the match is weak.

v_gene: TRBV29-1
j_gene: TRBJ1-1
d_gene: .
CDR3aa: SAEGIAEAF

v_gene: TRBV4-1
j_gene: TRBJ2-3
d_gene: .
CDR3aa: ASSQGSSSTDTQY

v_gene: TRBV4-2
j_gene: TRBJ2-7
d_gene: TRBD2
CDR3aa: ASSQEPGLGYEQY

v_gene: TRBV6-6
j_gene: TRBJ2-1
d_gene: .
CDR3aa: ASSQPSEQF

v_gene: TRBV7-9
j_gene: TRBJ1-1
d_gene: .
CDR3aa: ASRVKGGGTEAF

v_gene: TRBV2
j_gene: TRBJ1-5
d_gene: TRBD1
CDR3aa: ASKWTGRSDQPQH

v_gene: TRBV18
j_gene: TRBJ2-5
d_gene: .
CDR3aa: ASSLTDQETQY

v_gene: TRBV7-2
j_gene: TRBJ1-2
d_gene: .
CDR3aa: ASSLYLYGYT

v_gene: TRBV5-6
j_gene: TRBJ2-1
d_gene: .
CDR3aa: ASLGRSVNVYEQF

v_gene: TRBV30
j_gene: TRBJ2-2
d_gene: .
CDR3aa: AWSLSAGNTGELF

v_gene: TRBV27
j_gene: TRBJ2-1
d_gene: TRBD2
CDR3aa: ASRGEGHNEQF

v_gene: TRBV10-3
j_gene: TRBJ2-7
d_gene: TRBD1
CDR3aa: AITRDRSGDEQY

v_gene: TRBV5-1
j_gene: TRBJ2-1
d_gene: .
CDR3aa: ASSLWSTQAPEQF

v_gene: TRBV6-5
j_gene: TRBJ1-1
d_gene: .
CDR3aa: ASSGGVPAEAF

v_gene: TRBV5-4
j_gene: TRBJ2-7
d_gene: TRBD2
CDR3aa: ASSLGAGGALYEQY

v_gene: TRBV5-1
j_gene: TRBJ2-2
d_gene: .
CDR3aa: ASSYTMTANTGELF

v_gene: TRBV27
j_gene: TRBJ2-7
d_gene: .
CDR3aa: ASSLSVGYEQY

v_gene: TRBV5-6
j_gene: TRBJ1-1
d_gene: .
CDR3aa: ASSTDMYEAF

v_gene: TRBV5-1
j_gene: TRBJ1-6
d_gene: .
CDR3aa: ASSLGQNSPLH

v_gene: TRBV29-1
j_gene: TRBJ2-5
d_gene: .
CDR3aa: SVEVRGGYQETQY

v_gene: TRBV30
j_gene: TRBJ1-5
d_gene: .
CDR3aa: AWGRALNQPQH

v_gene: TRBV5-1
j_gene: TRBJ2-7
d_gene: .
CDR3aa: ASSEGGGAYEQY